The 19 T cell receptor beta chains listed next were all sequenced from one sample in a study of CXCR3-negative and CXCR3-positive naive CD8 T cells. The libraries of TRB cDNA were prepared using 5' RACE with UMI labels. TCRdb re-called the 5' RACE reads, yielding one record per CDR3 amino acid sequence without DNA. Its table lists 45,000 to 65,000 distinct CDR3 sequences. Sequencing was done on a sample of naive CXCR3- CD8+ T cells from blood. The subset: CD45RO-CCR7+CD27+CD95- naive CD8+ T cells lacking CXCR3 (TNR3-). These receptors came from a human donor in good health. Some clones in this sample may be carry-over from other donors' samples.

The chain joins TRBV6-5 to TRBJ1-2. CDR3 length: 13 amino acids. CDR1 and CDR2 (germline): MNHEY, SVGAGI. The CDR3 sequence is CATKPSGFYGYTF.

V is TRBV7-2 and J is TRBJ1-2; TCRdb designates TRBD1, a call that cannot be tested without DNA. Germline V gives CDR1 SGHTA, CDR2 FQGNSA. The CDR3 has 12 amino acids. The CDR3: CASSPWGGGYTF.

The CDR3 sequence: CSARGTGDDTGELFF. The chain couples TRBV20-1 to TRBJ2-2; the D call of TRBD1 rests on TCRdb alone, since no DNA is present to check it. Germline CDR1 is DFQATT and CDR2 is SNEGSKA (reference sequence). CDR3 size: 15 residues.

This sequence joins TRBV7-9 and TRBJ2-7; the TRBD2 assignment by TCRdb is unverifiable without DNA. Germline CDR1 and CDR2: SEHNR and FQNEAQ (reference sequence). The CDR3 has 17 residues. The CDR3 is CASSPPGKALGSYEQYF.

J is TRBJ2-2 and V is TRBV28; no DNA is available, so the TRBD1 call from TCRdb remains unchecked. The CDR3 runs to 14 residues. CDR1 is MDHEN and CDR2 is SYDVKM in the germline V gene. The CDR3 reads CASSEDRAGGELFF.

The CDR3 sequence is CASSLERSNSYEQYF. This sequence joins TRBV28 and TRBJ2-7; TCRdb selects TRBD2, and the lack of DNA leaves this call unchecked. This CDR3 is built from 15 residues. Germline V gene sequence: CDR1 MDHEN, CDR2 SYDVKM.

The J gene is TRBJ2-1, the V gene TRBV7-9; checking the TCRdb D call of TRBD1 is not possible without DNA. Germline CDR1 is SEHNR and CDR2 is FQNEAQ (reference sequence). CDR3 length: 14 amino acids. This CDR3 reads CAGNMQGLNNEQFF.

The V call is TRBV29-1, the J call TRBJ1-4; with no DNA, the TCRdb D assignment of TRBD1 cannot be verified. The CDR3 contains 13 residues. Germline assignment: CDR1 SQVTM and CDR2 ANQGSEA. CDR3 residues: CSVEGGAGEKLFF. Full variable domain (missing parts from reference TRBV29-1 and TRBJ1-4): SAVISQKPSRDICQRGTSLTIQCQVDSQVTMMFWYRQQPGQSLTLIATANQGSEATYESGFVIDKFPISRPNLTFSTLTVSNMSPEDSSIYLCSVEGGAGEKLFFGSGTQLSVL.

The rearrangement uses TRBV12-3 or TRBV12-4 and TRBJ1-2; the D call from TCRdb, TRBD1, cannot be confirmed without DNA. This CDR3 has 16 amino acids. CDR3 protein: CASSFLGGGHEDGYTF.

The chain recombines TRBV29-1 with TRBJ2-2; absent DNA, TCRdb's TRBD1 call cannot be checked. The germline V gene encodes CDR1 SQVTM and CDR2 ANQGSEA. CDR3 length: 16 amino acids. CDR3 loop: CSVGELTGANTGELFF.

V gene TRBV11-2 combines with J gene TRBJ2-5; TCRdb reports TRBD1, a call that lacks DNA to check it against. Germline CDR1 is SGHAT and CDR2 is FQNNGV. The CDR3 consists of 15 residues. The CDR3 loop reads CASISGGGGHETQYF.

This rearrangement joins TRBV29-1 to TRBJ2-1; the D call of TRBD1 rests on TCRdb alone, since no DNA is present to check it. This CDR3 region has 13 residues. Germline loops: CDR1 SQVTM, CDR2 ANQGSEA. The CDR3 protein is CSSRDRLIGEQFF.

The genes are TRBV6-1 and TRBJ2-1. The CDR3 consists of 15 residues. In germline, CDR1 is MNHNS, CDR2 SASEGT. CDR3 region: CASSEREEGYNEQFF.

The chain employs TRBV5-1 and TRBJ2-7; TCRdb selects TRBD2, and the lack of DNA leaves this call unchecked. This CDR3 is 15 amino acids long. CDR1 is SGHRS, CDR2 YFSETQ, per germline. The chain's CDR3 is CASSPNPRERYEQYF. Together with reference TRBV5-1 and TRBJ2-7, the CDR3 gives the full variable domain: KAGVTQTPRYLIKTRGQQVTLSCSPISGHRSVSWYQQTPGQGLQFLFEYFSETQRNKGNFPGRFSGRQFSNSRSEMNVSTLELGDSALYLCASSPNPRERYEQYFGPGTRLTVT.

The rearrangement joins TRBV29-1 to TRBJ2-3; the TRBD1 assignment by TCRdb is unverifiable without DNA. The length of the CDR3 is 13 residues. Germline V lookup: CDR1 SQVTM, CDR2 ANQGSEA. CDR3 loop: CSTRDASTDTQYF.

This chain joins TRBV28 and TRBJ2-1; the D gene TCRdb calls, TRBD1, cannot be checked with no DNA. CDR1 and CDR2 (germline): MDHEN, SYDVKM. CDR3 length: 13 amino acids. CDR3 sequence: CASSPDTDNEQFF.

The chain has TRBV19 and TRBJ2-1; TCRdb picks TRBD2, but there is no DNA to check that call. CDR3 length: 15 amino acids. CDR1 and CDR2 from the germline V gene are LNHDA and SQIVND (reference sequence). This CDR3 is CASSILAGGPVEQFF. Based on the CDR3 plus reference TRBV19 and TRBJ2-1, the full variable domain is DGGITQSPKYLFRKEGQNVTLSCEQNLNHDAMYWYRQDPGQGLRLIYYSQIVNDFQKGDIAEGYSVSREKKESFPLTVTSAQKNPTAFYLCASSILAGGPVEQFFGPGTRLTVL.

V and J are TRBV28 and TRBJ1-5; TCRdb lists TRBD1, though no DNA is available to test this call. In germline, CDR1 is MDHEN, CDR2 SYDVKM. The CDR3 contains 18 residues. CDR3 protein: CASSFEYPSQGPNQPQHF.

The rearrangement links TRBV7-3 to TRBJ2-5. There are 13 residues in the CDR3. Germline CDR1 is SGHTA and CDR2 is FQGTGA. CDR3 amino acids: CASSVKYQETQYF.